The source of this T cell receptor beta chain is a study of OX40 agonist ivuxolimab in advanced cancers. Study-level information: Dose-escalation subjects each had hepatocellular carcinoma, melanoma, renal cell or head and neck cancer.

The V gene lost 0 bases and the J gene lost 1 base, with 7 bases spanning the gap. The CDR3 is 14 residues long. CDR1 GTSNPN and CDR2 SVGIG come from the germline V gene (reference sequence). Profiling relied on immunoSEQ multiplex PCR, and the TCRdb table lists in-frame clones only, not all of them. The table includes 80,000 or so clones, roughly 85% detected once. Concerning this clone itself: Antigen unknown.

Findings and limits, study-wide: More expanded clones were seen, on average, in CD8+ T cells than in CD4+. At 0.1 to 3.0 mg/kg, CD4+ and CD8+ blood T cells expanded clonally by week 6.

The genes are TRBV30 and TRBJ1-5, with D unresolved. Source: CD4+ or CD8+ T cells sorted from blood, taken in a trial of the OX40 agonist ivuxolimab. The sequence derives from an adult with an advanced solid tumor such as melanoma, head and neck, liver or kidney cancer. The CDR3, as DNA: TGTGCCTGGAGTGTACTACACAGCAATCAGCCCCAGCATTTT. It specifies CAWSVLHSNQPQHF.